These T cell receptor beta chains were read from a single sample in a study of blood T cell repertoires in COVID-19. Using immunoSEQ multiplex PCR, the repertoire was profiled, and TCRdb retains in-frame clones only, with some absent. In the table there are about 180,000 clones, around 83% of which are singletons. The source material was peripheral blood. Every receptor here comes from a human donor in a cohort sampled during active COVID-19. The CDR3 runs from the conserved cysteine through the conserved F or W. D genes are given only for firm matches.

J: TRBJ1-1; D: NA; V: TRBV6-5; CDR3: CASSYLVASLNTEAFF
J: TRBJ1-2; D: NA; V: TRBV5-6; CDR3: CASSLVLDGYTF
J: TRBJ2-7; D: NA; V: TRBV5-1; CDR3: CASSLGRPPYEQYF
J: TRBJ2-1; D: TRBD2; V: TRBV18; CDR3: CASSPLLAGGGEQFF
J: TRBJ2-1; D: TRBD2; V: TRBV27; CDR3: CASNNGGTPYNEQFF
J: TRBJ1-2; D: TRBD1; V: TRBV29-1; CDR3: CSVPGTDFYGYTF
J: TRBJ1-5; D: NA; V: TRBV6-1; CDR3: CASSESFQPQHF
J: TRBJ2-3; D: NA; V: TRBV7-9; CDR3: CASSWAGMGPTDTQYF
J: TRBJ1-2; D: NA; V: TRBV6-5; CDR3: CASSLSPSVDYGYTF
J: TRBJ2-1; D: NA; V: TRBV11-2; CDR3: CASSPGTLRQGNEQFF
J: TRBJ1-1; D: NA; V: TRBV3-1/TRBV3-2; CDR3: CASSLRGGRTEAFF
J: TRBJ2-3; D: TRBD2; V: TRBV11-2; CDR3: CASSMTSGGMDTQYF
J: TRBJ2-1; D: TRBD2; V: TRBV19; CDR3: CASSMIAGGPYNEQFF
J: TRBJ2-7; D: NA; V: TRBV4-1; CDR3: CASSQDSTRGAYEQYF
J: TRBJ2-7; D: NA; V: TRBV25-1; CDR3: CASSPGTVIPYEQYF
J: TRBJ1-2; D: NA; V: TRBV13; CDR3: CASSLGWGPGNGYTF
J: TRBJ2-7; D: NA; V: TRBV7-9; CDR3: CASSAGLLSSYEQYF
J: TRBJ2-7; D: TRBD1; V: TRBV7-2; CDR3: CASSADRGTYEQYF
J: TRBJ1-1; D: NA; V: TRBV14; CDR3: CASSLGGAGLAFF
J: TRBJ1-2; D: TRBD1; V: TRBV10-1; CDR3: CASSSDRFYGYTF
J: TRBJ2-3; D: NA; V: TRBV2; CDR3: CASRGTGTSTQYF
J: TRBJ1-1; D: TRBD1; V: TRBV7-3; CDR3: CASSLTVGQIHTEAFF
J: TRBJ1-5; D: TRBD1; V: TRBV19; CDR3: CASSMAGGVDQPQHF
J: TRBJ1-1; D: NA; V: TRBV29-1; CDR3: CSVEGGEILGAFF
J: TRBJ2-7; D: TRBD1; V: TRBV9; CDR3: CASSLQDRDEQYF
J: TRBJ1-5; D: TRBD1; V: TRBV18; CDR3: CASSPRDRVVNQPQHF
J: TRBJ1-1; D: TRBD1; V: TRBV6-5; CDR3: CASTTARGDSAFF
J: TRBJ1-1; D: NA; V: TRBV24-1; CDR3: CATSDPRDRVRF
J: TRBJ1-1; D: TRBD1; V: TRBV27; CDR3: CASSSYSGTGPTEAFF
J: TRBJ1-1; D: NA; V: TRBV7-9; CDR3: CASSLGTGDTEAFF
J: TRBJ2-4; D: TRBD1; V: TRBV27; CDR3: CASRTTGGRNIQYF
J: TRBJ1-6; D: NA; V: TRBV2; CDR3: CASSSEGDGNSPLHF
J: TRBJ1-1; D: NA; V: TRBV5-1; CDR3: CASSLASGVAEAFF
J: TRBJ2-1; D: NA; V: TRBV6-4; CDR3: CATPPTEKAYNEQFF
J: TRBJ2-7; D: TRBD2; V: TRBV3-1/TRBV3-2; CDR3: CASSQERGLALSNYEQYF
J: TRBJ2-5; D: NA; V: TRBV7-2; CDR3: CASSLRGARYQETQYF
J: TRBJ1-2; D: NA; V: TRBV6-5; CDR3: CASRRLSGYTF
J: TRBJ1-2; D: TRBD1; V: TRBV28; CDR3: CASRRTGPYGYTF
J: TRBJ1-3; D: TRBD1; V: TRBV2; CDR3: CASSEAGQSSGNTIYF
J: TRBJ2-6; D: NA; V: TRBV5-1; CDR3: CASSQDFYSGANVLTF
J: TRBJ1-4; D: TRBD1; V: TRBV7-7; CDR3: CASRPDRSTNEKLFF
J: TRBJ1-1; D: NA; V: TRBV6-5; CDR3: CASSYLRAGVRTEAFF
J: TRBJ2-5; D: NA; V: TRBV2; CDR3: CASSEGRVETQYF
J: TRBJ2-3; D: TRBD2; V: TRBV7-3; CDR3: CASSLNPGLAGGPKDTQYF
J: TRBJ1-4; D: TRBD1; V: TRBV6-5; CDR3: CASMVDRGGEKLFF
J: TRBJ1-1; D: TRBD1; V: TRBV3-1/TRBV3-2; CDR3: CASSPTGGRTEAFF
J: TRBJ2-7; D: NA; V: TRBV7-8; CDR3: CASSFLAYSSYEQYF
J: TRBJ1-2; D: TRBD1; V: TRBV6-2/TRBV6-3; CDR3: CASSGDRGYGYTF
J: TRBJ2-5; D: NA; V: TRBV3-1/TRBV3-2; CDR3: CASSQGGVAETQYF
J: TRBJ1-1; D: NA; V: TRBV24-1; CDR3: CATSDRQGETEAFF
J: TRBJ2-5; D: TRBD2; V: TRBV28; CDR3: CASSAGTSGSGGTQYF
J: TRBJ2-1; D: TRBD2; V: TRBV7-3; CDR3: CASSYGTSGSSYNEQFF
J: TRBJ2-6; D: TRBD1; V: TRBV18; CDR3: CASSPGQGFSGANVLTF
J: TRBJ1-3; D: TRBD1; V: TRBV14; CDR3: CASSLGTGLSGNTIYF
J: TRBJ2-1; D: TRBD1; V: TRBV6-2/TRBV6-3; CDR3: CASSLAGGVPYNEQFF
J: TRBJ2-7; D: NA; V: TRBV15; CDR3: CATSRDRQAGTYEQYF
J: TRBJ2-7; D: NA; V: TRBV3-1/TRBV3-2; CDR3: CASSQGDSGSYEQYF
J: TRBJ2-7; D: TRBD2; V: TRBV9; CDR3: CASSVASSGISYEQYF